The next 10 T cell receptor beta chains were all read from a single sample in a study of shared clonotypes between healthy human individuals. Assay used: immunoSEQ multiplex PCR; TCRdb lists only in-frame clones, some missing. Among 520,000 or so clones listed, 60% to 85% were seen once. The sequenced material came from PBMCs. These receptors all stem from a woman aged 40 to 50 in good health. Some clones in this sample may be carry-over from other donors' samples.

V is TRBV6-8 and J is TRBJ2-3; 8 bases are a match to TRBD1. Germline assignment: CDR1 MNHGY and CDR2 SAAAGT. Germline trimming cut 2 bases from V and 1 base from J; bases unmatched to any gene: 2. The CDR3 covers 15 residues. DNA for the CDR3: TGTGCCAGCAGTTACCCGACAGGGGGCACAGATACGCAGTATTTT. Translation: CASSYPTGGTDTQYF.

V gene TRBV9 combines with J gene TRBJ2-2, with TRBD1 matching over 7 bases. Germline V CDR1 and CDR2: SGDLS, YYNGEE. The CDR3 sequence is 14 residues long. Unmatched junction bases numbered 9, after V lost 5 bases and J lost 8 bases. Here the CDR3 DNA reads TGTGCCAGCAGTTACCGACAGGGTTCAGGGGAGCTGTTTTTT. The encoded protein is CASSYRQGSGELFF.

This sequence joins TRBV28 and TRBJ2-1; perhaps D is TRBD1 or TRBD2 (5 bases each). The CDR3 extends over 12 amino acids. V was trimmed by 5 bases and J by 15 bases, leaving 17 bases between them. Germline values: CDR1 MDHEN, CDR2 SYDVKM. This CDR3 reads CASSQGTHPPFF. The CDR3 bases are TGTGCCAGCAGTCAAGGGACCCATCCGCCGTTCTTC.

This sequence joins TRBV7-6 and TRBJ2-5, with 7 bases that match TRBD1. The CDR3 contains 15 residues. The V segment lost 1 base and the J segment 1 base; nucleotides outside the gene matches: 3. The germline gives CDR1 SGHVS, CDR2 FNYEAQ. The CDR3 is CASSLDGQVQETQYF. The CDR3 nucleotides read TGTGCCAGCAGCTTAGACGGACAGGTCCAAGAGACCCAGTACTTC.

The chain links TRBV6-4 to TRBJ2-7; D not certain. The V gene lost 3 bases and the J gene lost 1 base, with 7 bases spanning the gap. This CDR3 is 13 amino acids long. Germline V gene lookup returns CDR1 MRHNA and CDR2 SNTAGT. Here the CDR3 reads CASSDRRSYEQYF. The CDR3 coding sequence is TGTGCCAGCAGTGATCGCCGGTCCTACGAGCAGTACTTC.

This clone was recorded a few times. The gene calls are TRBV27 and TRBJ1-5; D is unresolved. V lost 2 bases, J lost 2 bases, and 10 bases lay in between. Germline loops: CDR1 MNHEY, CDR2 SMNVEV (reference sequence). The CDR3 spans 15 residues. CDR3 in DNA: TGTGCCAGCAGTTTACGTCAGGCCCGCAATCAGCCCCAGCATTTT. Translated, it gives CASSLRQARNQPQHF.

V usage is TRBV4-2 and J usage is TRBJ1-2, with D possibly TRBD1 on 6 matching bases. Germline CDR1 and CDR2: LGHNA and YNFKEQ. CDR3 length: 17 amino acids. The V end lost 0 bases, the J end lost 2 bases, and 16 bases lay between the germline ends. The CDR3 DNA is TGTGCCAGCAGCCAAGAAACTGGGGGCGCGGGGAACTATGGCTACACCTTC. It translates to CASSQETGGAGNYGYTF.

The chain uses TRBV5-1 and TRBJ1-4; TRBD1 is a possible D gene (5 bases). Germline values: CDR1 SGHRS, CDR2 YFSETQ. V was pared by 0 bases and J by 8 bases, with 17 bases between. The CDR3 contains 16 residues. The CDR3 reads CASSLGDWGEGEKLFF. Written as DNA, the CDR3 is TGCGCCAGCAGCTTGGGGGACTGGGGAGAGGGCGAAAAACTGTTTTTT.

The V gene is TRBV19, the J gene TRBJ2-1; no clear D. The V end lost 1 base, the J end lost 8 bases, and 6 bases lay between the germline ends. CDR3 size: 12 residues. Per the germline V gene, CDR1 is LNHDA and CDR2 is SQIVND (reference sequence). DNA of the CDR3: TGTGCCAGTAGTATAGCTGTTGATGAGCAGTTCTTC. Translated: CASSIAVDEQFF.

The chain links TRBV19 to TRBJ2-1, with 10 bases matching TRBD2. V dropped 4 bases and J dropped 14; count of bases not matched to a gene: 17. The CDR3 contains 16 residues. Per the germline V gene, CDR1 is LNHDA and CDR2 is SQIVND (reference sequence). CDR3 nucleotide sequence: TGTGCCAGTAGTACAAACGGGCTAGCGGGAGAGGTTGGCAAGTTCTTC. Translated: CASSTNGLAGEVGKFF.